Included here is one T cell receptor (beta chain) sequence, with context. Its antigen has not been determined. The record has no base qualities; no much larger clone is one base away. The data derive from a study of metastatic and nonmetastatic thyroid tumors (dated by TCRdb to 2018 to 2020). Notes on the research overall: Repertoires were compared across peripheral blood and tumor or nodule tissue samples from malignant and benign thyroid patients. The research as a whole found: In both blood and tumor samples, malignant tumors were reported to have significantly higher TCR beta diversity than benign nodules.

None of the patients had been given any treatment before thyroid surgery. Patient clinical samples collected from the early 2010s to the late 2010s were retrospectively analysed using T-cell receptor beta sequencing. The method was PCR. The data were produced on an Illumina HiSeq 4000. High-throughput sequencing was used to profile the CDR3 region of the TCR beta-chain in every patient. The original methods were these. Drawing on CDR3 differences between clinicopathological groups, the researchers built a classifier meant to tell apart patients with distant-metastatic papillary thyroid cancer. The Shannon index was used to assess repertoire diversity, and the Morisita-Horn index was used to assess tumor-blood repertoire similarity. Through fastp at Q25 and MiXCR, TCRdb rebuilt clones from the public reads, retaining in-frame beta chains. The V and J calls here are based on TCRdb, not the publication. The sample records fewer than 15,000 clones, more than 20% of which are singletons. The leading ten clones occupy about 20% of the sample.

Via the germline V gene, CDR1 is SGHRS and CDR2 YFSETQ. The junction shows trimming of 4 bases on V and 4 bases on J, plus 18 bases between the germline ends. Inclusive of the bounding cysteine and phenylalanine, the CDR3 is 16 residues long. Kept here is only the CDR3 DNA, which spans 48 bases and is read in frame from base 1. Sample: tumor tissue. The chain joins TRBV5-1 to TRBJ2-1; TRBD2 is possibly the D segment (7 matching bases). The sequence came from a female donor with papillary thyroid cancer or a benign thyroid nodule (not recorded which). Some clones in this sample may be carry-over from other donors' samples. The CDR3 sequence is CASSLPRGRDYNEQFF. The DNA sequence reads TGCGCCAGCAGCCTACCGAGGGGGAGGGATTACAATGAGCAGTTCTTC.